This T cell receptor (beta chain) is drawn from a study of cytomegalovirus exposure and HLA in healthy donors. Study-level points and caveats: Data from an earlier analysis indicated that most TCR beta V segments were productive either about 87% or about 30% of the time. The study listed roughly 150 cytomegalovirus-associated TCR beta chains. Links to common viral pathogens appeared, in a later analysis, for several of the most significant clusters.

V shed 5 bases and J shed 0 bases, with 9 bases lying between them. The CDR3 totals 14 residues. Germline CDR1 MNHEY, CDR2 SMNVEV (reference sequence). As concerns this clone: Antigen specificity is unknown.

PCR amplification relied on 60 Vbeta primers (plus 13 Jbeta primers). Clones were sequenced by immunoSEQ multiplex PCR, and TCRdb holds only the in-frame ones, with some missing. The repertoire has approximately 130,000 clones, around 71% of them found once; the top ten carry under 3%. Source material: PBMCs. The chain uses TRBV27 and TRBJ2-3; no definite D call. The TCR was taken from a woman aged 55 to 70 in good health and CMV-seropositive. CDR3 in amino acids: CASSEAPSTDTQYF. CDR3 in DNA: TGTGCCAGCAGTGAAGCACCTAGCACAGATACGCAGTATTTT.